The following is a T cell receptor (beta chain) sequence with its context. V dropped 6 bases and J dropped 2 bases, with 13 bases sitting between them. Germline CDR1 and CDR2: ENHRY and SYGVKD. There are 14 residues in the CDR3. This sample stems from a study of shared clonotypes between healthy human individuals. The method was immunoSEQ multiplex PCR; TCRdb's version includes in-frame clones alone and lacks a portion of them. The data show fewer than 2.5 million clones, 93% seen once. This receptor was taken from a man younger than 35 in good health. Some clones in this sample may be carry-over from other donors' samples. The material sequenced was naive CD4+ T cells from PBMCs. Subset noted: CD45RA+ positively selected. The J gene is TRBJ1-2, the V gene TRBV10-3, with D perhaps TRBD1 (6 bases). Here the CDR3 DNA reads TGTGCCATCAGACAGGGCACTGAAAACTATGGCTACACCTTC. This codes for CAIRQGTENYGYTF.